The 19 T cell receptor beta chains presented below share a single source sample, sequenced in a study of T-cell memory formation after mild COVID-19. TCRdb analysed the 5' RACE reads with MiXCR anew, one entry per CDR3 protein. The repertoire holds roughly 140,000 distinct CDR3 sequences, with 11% to 15% as singletons. Sequenced sample: PBMCs or a T cell subset sorted from them (not recorded which). Source of these receptors: an adult woman who had mild COVID-19 (a few samples of this study predate the infection). Cell type and time point are not known.

This clonotype was seen more than once but under ten times. The J gene is TRBJ2-7, the V gene TRBV5-6; tentatively, D is TRBD2 (6 bases). Per germline, CDR1 SGHDT and CDR2 YYEEEE. Trimming took off 4 bases at V and 6 bases at J, with 14 bases between the two ends. This CDR3 spans 13 amino acids. The CDR3 reads CASSPWEAIEQYF. The DNA for the CDR3 is TGTGCCAGCAGCCCGTGGGAGGCCATCGAGCAGTACTTC. The full variable domain, in which reference TRBV5-6 and TRBJ2-7 provide the parts outside the CDR3, is DAGVTQSPTHLIKTRGQQVTLRCSPKSGHDTVSWYQQALGQGPQFIFQYYEEEERQRGNFPDRFSGHQFPNYSSELNVNALLLGDSALYLCASSPWEAIEQYFGPGTRLTVT.

This clonotype was seen a few times. The chain uses TRBV9 and TRBJ2-7, with 9 bases fitting TRBD2. Trimming at V came to 0 bases and at J to 2 bases, leaving 3 bases not matched to a gene. Germline CDR1 and CDR2: SGDLS and YYNGEE. This CDR3 has 15 amino acids. The CDR3 bases are TGTGCCAGCAGCGTAGCTAGCGGGGTTGCCTACGAGCAGTACTTC. Translated: CASSVASGVAYEQYF.

V usage is TRBV30 and J usage is TRBJ2-3; the D is unclear. Germline V CDR1 and CDR2: GTSNPN, SVGIG (reference sequence). The CDR3 contains 16 residues. The V end lost 3 bases, the J end lost 1 base, and 17 bases lay between the germline ends. The CDR3: CAWRGLEPARTDTQYF. For the CDR3, the DNA is TGTGCCTGGAGAGGGTTGGAGCCAGCCCGCACAGATACGCAGTATTTT.

The chain employs TRBV4-3 and TRBJ2-2; 8 bases map to TRBD2. In germline, CDR1 is LGHNA, CDR2 YSLEER. The CDR3 contains 17 residues. J lost 2 bases, V lost 0 bases, and 5 bases had no gene match. The CDR3 region is CASSQDTGGVNTGELFF. CDR3 nucleotides: TGCGCCAGCAGCCAAGATACCGGGGGGGTTAACACCGGGGAGCTGTTTTTT.

In its sample, this clonotype was seen a few times. A much larger clone differs from this one at a single base, so this may be a read error. The rearrangement uses TRBV20-1 and TRBJ1-2; D unresolved. Trimming left V 5 bases short and J 8 bases short, with 21 bases between. Germline CDR1 DFQATT, CDR2 SNEGSKA (reference sequence). The CDR3 has 14 amino acids. The CDR3 region is CSAAPTYGCLGYTF. The CDR3 nucleotides are TGCAGTGCTGCCCCCACCTATGGGTGCTTGGGCTACACCTTC.

Only a few counts were recorded for this clonotype. The V and J genes are TRBV5-4 and TRBJ2-5; D might be TRBD2 (6 bases). Germline V gene data show CDR1 as SGHNT and CDR2 as YYREEE (reference sequence). The V and J ends lost 2 bases and 5 bases respectively, with 25 bases between them. There are 18 residues in the CDR3. The CDR3: CASSFMSGGGGTWETQYF. The DNA of the CDR3 is TGTGCCAGCAGCTTCATGAGCGGTGGCGGCGGGACTTGGGAGACCCAGTACTTC.

The chain carries TRBV6-5 and TRBJ2-3; D perhaps matches TRBD1 (6 bases). Germline CDR1 reads MNHEY; CDR2 reads SVGAGI. The CDR3 has 15 amino acids. V was pared by 0 bases and J by 2 bases, with 9 bases between. CDR3 coding DNA: TGTGCCAGCAGTTACTCGGGGGCGAACACAGATACGCAGTATTTT. Translation: CASSYSGANTDTQYF.

The rearrangement links TRBV2 to TRBJ2-3; D could derive from TRBD1 or TRBD2 (6 bases each). The CDR3 totals 16 residues. The V and J ends lost 4 bases and 2 bases respectively, with 16 bases between them. Germline V CDR1 and CDR2: SNHLY, FYNNEI. The DNA of the CDR3 is TGTGCCAGCAGTGGGGGGGCAGGGCCATACACAGATACGCAGTATTTT. It is translated as CASSGGAGPYTDTQYF.

This clonotype was counted only a few times. The chain joins TRBV24-1 to TRBJ1-5; the D is unclear. Trimming cost V 2 bases and J 0 bases, with 16 bases left between them. Germline-derived CDR1 and CDR2 are KGHDR and SFDVKD. The CDR3 length is 18 residues. CDR3 region: CATSDSPKLSASNQPQHF. The CDR3 DNA reads as TGTGCCACCAGTGATTCGCCCAAGTTATCCGCTAGCAATCAGCCCCAGCATTTT.

This clonotype came up a few times. The rearrangement uses TRBV15 and TRBJ1-1; 7 positions match TRBD1. CDR1 and CDR2 (germline): LNHNV, YYDKDF (reference sequence). The CDR3 runs 14 residues. The V gene end was trimmed by 1 base and the J gene end by 5 bases; junction bases not matched to a gene: 4. The CDR3 reads CATSRGSGGTEAFF. Here the CDR3 DNA reads TGTGCCACCAGCAGAGGGTCAGGGGGGACTGAAGCTTTCTTT.

This clonotype has only a few counts. The chain recombines TRBV20-1 with TRBJ2-7; 8 nucleotides match TRBD1. Germline assignment: CDR1 DFQATT and CDR2 SNEGSKA (reference sequence). The CDR3 is 14 residues long. The V gene end was trimmed by 4 bases and the J gene end by 0 bases; junction bases not matched to a gene: 5. CDR3 DNA sequence: TGCAGTGCTATTACAGGGGGTTTCTCCTACGAGCAGTACTTC. The encoded protein is CSAITGGFSYEQYF.

This clonotype was seen more than once but under ten times. The chain employs TRBV5-6 and TRBJ2-1; D may be TRBD2 (6 bases). The V end was cut by 0 bases, the J end by 0 bases, with 13 bases between. Germline lookup yields CDR1 SGHDT and CDR2 YYEEEE. The CDR3 runs to 17 residues. The CDR3, as DNA: TGTGCCAGCAGCTTGGCCGGGGGTTGGCGCTCCTACAATGAGCAGTTCTTC. Translating gives CASSLAGGWRSYNEQFF. Full variable domain (missing parts from reference TRBV5-6 and TRBJ2-1): DAGVTQSPTHLIKTRGQQVTLRCSPKSGHDTVSWYQQALGQGPQFIFQYYEEEERQRGNFPDRFSGHQFPNYSSELNVNALLLGDSALYLCASSLAGGWRSYNEQFFGPGTRLTVL.

The J gene is TRBJ2-1, the V gene TRBV6-5, with 9 bases lining up with TRBD1. CDR1 and CDR2 (germline): MNHEY, SVGAGI. CDR3 length: 19 amino acids. Trimming at V came to 4 bases and at J to 7 bases, leaving 20 bases not matched to a gene. Written as DNA, the CDR3 is TGTGCCAGCAGTTCAACCGGGACAGGGTTTCATCAGGCCGGGAATGAGCAGTTCTTC. Translated, it gives CASSSTGTGFHQAGNEQFF.

The genes are TRBV12-3 or TRBV12-4 and TRBJ2-7; D might be TRBD1 or TRBD2, each matching 5 bases. V lost 9 bases, J lost 3 bases, and 15 bases lay in between. The CDR3 runs 13 residues. CDR3 DNA sequence: TGTGCCAGTTCCGGGACGGAGGACTACGAGCAGTACTTC. Translating it yields CASSGTEDYEQYF.

This clonotype was seen a few times. The V and J genes are TRBV4-1 and TRBJ2-1; 7 positions agree with TRBD2. The CDR3 is made up of 14 amino acids. CDR1 is MGHRA and CDR2 is YSYEKL in the germline V gene. V was pared by 2 bases and J by 9 bases, with 7 bases of the junction left unmatched. The CDR3 bases are TGCGCCAGCAGCCAAATCGGGAGGAAACCTGAGCAGTTCTTC. Its protein is CASSQIGRKPEQFF.

This clonotype turned up a few times. This chain's CDR3 is CASSSVAGVHEQYF. For the CDR3, the DNA is TGTGCCAGCAGTTCGGTAGCGGGAGTACACGAGCAGTACTTC. The rearrangement links TRBV5-4 to TRBJ2-7, with TRBD2 matching over 9 bases. There are 14 residues in the CDR3. Germline V gene lookup returns CDR1 SGHNT and CDR2 YYREEE (reference sequence). The junction had 8 bases not matched to a gene; V was cut back by 5 bases and J by 5 bases.

This chain joins TRBV6-6 and TRBJ2-7, with D hard to call. Germline V CDR1 and CDR2: MNHNY, SVGAGI (reference sequence). Trimming took 2 bases from V and 5 from J, leaving 13 bases between them. The CDR3 is 14 amino acids. Here the CDR3 DNA reads TGTGCCAGCAGTTACCAGGTACAAGGTGACGAGCAGTACTTC. Translated: CASSYQVQGDEQYF.

The V call is TRBV29-1, the J call TRBJ2-7, with D maybe TRBD1 (7 bases). V lost 4 bases and J 7 bases, leaving 14 bases between the germline ends. CDR1 SQVTM and CDR2 ANQGSEA come from the germline V gene. The CDR3 is 12 residues long. Here the CDR3 reads CSVARQGGEQYF. The CDR3 nucleotides read TGCAGCGTTGCACGGCAGGGGGGAGAGCAGTACTTC.

The chain uses TRBV4-2 and TRBJ2-5; the D is unclear. Trimming stripped 0 bases from V and 5 bases from J, with 13 bases between. Germline V gene data show CDR1 as LGHNA and CDR2 as YNFKEQ. The CDR3 has 15 residues. The CDR3 loop is CASSQDPRGVETQYF. CDR3 coding DNA: TGTGCCAGCAGCCAAGATCCCCGCGGAGTGGAGACCCAGTACTTC.